Listed here are 21 T cell receptor beta chains from one sample, sequenced in a study. TCRdb itself ran the RT-PCR reads through MiXCR, one entry per CDR3 protein. The repertoire holds around 700,000 distinct CDR3 sequences, 13% to 15% seen once, with about 3.9% in the top ten. The sequenced material came from memory CD4+ T cells from blood. The source is a female donor in good health, serving as a healthy control.

This clonotype was recorded at least ten times. The CDR3 here is CASSPGQVVEQYF. The DNA of the CDR3 is TGCGCCAGCAGCCCGGGACAGGTTGTCGAGCAGTACTTC. V is TRBV5-1 and J is TRBJ2-7, with 8 bases aligning to TRBD1. The CDR3 sequence is 13 residues long. Germline V CDR1 and CDR2: SGHRS, YFSETQ. Trimming took 4 bases from V and 6 from J; bases not matched to a gene: 6.

In this sample, this clonotype turned up once. The chain employs TRBV6-1 and TRBJ2-2; 9 bases line up with TRBD2. The CDR3 is made up of 17 amino acids. CDR1 and CDR2 (germline): MNHNS, SASEGT. J lost 4 bases, V lost 6 bases, and 12 bases had no gene match. The DNA of the CDR3 is TGTGCCAGCAGAGCCCGCGGGGGGGGGCGAGGCACCGGGGAGCTGTTTTTT. As protein: CASRARGGGRGTGELFF.

Worth noting for this clonotype: Germline and junction disagree at one end, which may indicate a read error. This chain links TRBV13 with TRBJ2-1; 10 nucleotides align to TRBD2. Germline V lookup: CDR1 PRHDT, CDR2 FYEKMQ (reference sequence). This CDR3 spans 15 amino acids. The CDR3 nucleotides read TGTGCCAGCAGCTTAGGGGCTAGCGGGAGTTATGATCAGTTCTTC. Translating it yields CASSLGASGSYDQFF.

This clonotype occurred a few times. The rearrangement uses TRBV7-3 and TRBJ1-4; TRBD1 matches at 8 bases. This CDR3 region has 15 residues. Looked up from germline, CDR1 is SGHTA and CDR2 is FQGTGA. V shed 4 bases, J shed 5 bases, and the junction held 6 bases outside the gene matches. The CDR3, as DNA: TGTGCCAGCAGCTCGACAGGGGCAGAGAATGAAAAACTGTTTTTT. Encoded protein: CASSSTGAENEKLFF.

Many counts were recorded for this clonotype. The chain joins TRBV20-1 to TRBJ2-7, with D possibly matching TRBD2 (5 bases). The CDR3 consists of 13 residues. V was pared by 6 bases and J by 6 bases, with 18 bases between. Germline V gene sequence: CDR1 DFQATT, CDR2 SNEGSKA (reference sequence). CDR3 in amino acids: CSATGLPKAEQYF. The CDR3 nucleotides are TGCAGTGCGACCGGACTTCCAAAGGCCGAGCAGTACTTC.

V is TRBV5-6 and J is TRBJ2-5; D not resolved. Germline CDR1 is SGHDT and CDR2 is YYEEEE. The CDR3 has 12 residues. With 4 bases removed from V and 4 bases from J, the gap between germline ends came to 8 bases. CDR3 coding DNA: TGTGCCAGCAGCCTCTCGATAGAGACCCAGTACTTC. It yields the protein CASSLSIETQYF.

The chain uses TRBV5-6 and TRBJ1-2, with D unresolved. The CDR3 sequence is 16 residues long. In germline, CDR1 is SGHDT, CDR2 YYEEEE. V was pared by 0 bases and J by 5 bases, with 17 bases between. This chain's CDR3 is CASSLDTHKEVYGYTF. Written as DNA, the CDR3 is TGTGCCAGCAGCTTGGATACCCACAAGGAAGTTTATGGCTACACCTTC.

V gene TRBV7-3 combines with J gene TRBJ2-3; TRBD2 matches 13 bases. Per germline, CDR1 SGHTA and CDR2 FQGTGA. The CDR3 length is 17 residues. Trimming took 5 bases from V and 2 from J; bases not matched to a gene: 7. The CDR3 nucleotides read TGTGCCAGCAGCCCCTCGACTAGCGGGAGGATCACAGATACGCAGTATTTT. It specifies CASSPSTSGRITDTQYF.

The CDR3 sequence: CSGADSAKSYTF. CDR3 DNA sequence: TGCAGTGGGGCTGACAGCGCAAAGAGCTACACCTTC. The chain carries TRBV20-1 and TRBJ1-2; D is possibly TRBD1 (5 bases). Between the trimmed V and J ends, which lost 7 bases and 9 bases, there was a span of 18 bases. CDR3 length: 12 residues. The germline CDR1 and CDR2 sequences are DFQATT and SNEGSKA (reference sequence).

This clonotype was seen only a few times. The chain employs TRBV5-6 and TRBJ1-5; D remains unclear. The V end was cut by 4 bases, the J end by 4 bases, with 9 bases between. CDR3 length: 13 residues. Germline-derived CDR1 and CDR2 are SGHDT and YYEEEE. CDR3 sequence reads: CASSRFGNQPQHF. CDR3 sequence (DNA): TGTGCCAGCAGCCGCTTCGGGAATCAGCCCCAGCATTTT.

This clonotype was observed a few times. The chain links TRBV6-5 to TRBJ2-1; the match to TRBD2 covers 9 bases. The CDR3 runs to 16 residues. The V segment lost 4 bases and the J segment 0 bases; nucleotides outside the gene matches: 4. Germline V gene lookup returns CDR1 MNHEY and CDR2 SVGAGI. In nucleotides, the CDR3 is TGTGCCAGCAGTTTCCTTAGCGGGAGCTCCTACAATGAGCAGTTCTTC. This translates into CASSFLSGSSYNEQFF.

This clonotype was counted at least ten times. The chain employs TRBV12-3 or TRBV12-4 and TRBJ2-3; 10 bases fit TRBD2. The J segment lost 4 bases and the V segment lost 6 bases, leaving 7 bases of the junction unmatched. The CDR3 totals 15 residues. The CDR3 spells CASRFLAGGADTQYF. The CDR3, as DNA: TGTGCCAGCAGGTTCTTAGCGGGAGGAGCAGATACGCAGTATTTT.

This clonotype was counted a few times. CDR3 in DNA: TGTGCCAGCAGCTTACCGGGACAGGGGGCGGATGAGCAGTTCTTC. Protein: CASSLPGQGADEQFF. The chain joins TRBV7-2 to TRBJ2-1, with TRBD1 matching 12 bases. The V gene end was trimmed by 2 bases and the J gene end by 8 bases; junction bases not matched to a gene: 4. The CDR3 loop spans 15 amino acids. Germline-derived CDR1 and CDR2 are SGHTA and FQGNSA.

This clonotype appeared a few times. V usage is TRBV6-2 or TRBV6-3 and J usage is TRBJ2-7, with D hard to call. The CDR3 spans 15 residues. Germline V lookup: CDR1 MNHEY, CDR2 SVGEGT. Trimming shortened V by 2 bases and J by 3 bases, and 14 bases separated the two germline ends. CDR3 nucleotide sequence: TGTGCCAGCAGTTACACCCTGACGGACCTCTACGAGCAGTACTTC. It codes for CASSYTLTDLYEQYF.

There are a few counts of this clonotype. The chain employs TRBV6-1 and TRBJ2-5; 8 nucleotides align to TRBD1. Per germline, CDR1 MNHNS and CDR2 SASEGT. This CDR3 contains 14 residues. The J segment lost 5 bases and the V segment lost 8 bases, leaving 10 bases of the junction unmatched. CDR3 in DNA: TGTGCCAGCTACCATACAGGGGGAGAGGAGACCCAGTACTTC. Its protein is CASYHTGGEETQYF.

This clonotype was counted ten times or more. The chain employs TRBV12-3 or TRBV12-4 and TRBJ2-5, with TRBD1 identical over 9 bases. This CDR3 region has 13 residues. Germline trimming cut 3 bases from V and 4 bases from J; bases unmatched to any gene: 0. CDR3 region: CASSLDRGETQYF. CDR3 bases: TGTGCCAGCAGTTTGGACAGGGGAGAGACCCAGTACTTC.

This clonotype occurred a few times. This rearrangement joins TRBV18 to TRBJ2-1; D gene unclear. The CDR3 covers 15 residues. Germline assignment: CDR1 KGHSH and CDR2 LQKENI. V was cut by 4 bases and J by 0 bases, with 10 bases left in between. CDR3 DNA: TGTGCCAGCTCACTACAGACTCACTCCTACAATGAGCAGTTCTTC. Protein product: CASSLQTHSYNEQFF.

The chain employs TRBV20-1 and TRBJ1-1, with no clear D. Trimming left V 0 bases short and J 11 bases short, with 16 bases between. The CDR3 is made up of 13 amino acids. Germline CDR1 reads DFQATT; CDR2 reads SNEGSKA (reference sequence). Here the CDR3 reads CSARDLTGKAAFF. The CDR3 DNA sequence: TGCAGTGCTAGAGATTTAACGGGGAAGGCGGCTTTCTTT.

This clonotype was seen more than once but under ten times. V gene TRBV28 combines with J gene TRBJ2-7; 7 bases map to TRBD1. CDR1 and CDR2 from the germline V gene are MDHEN and SYDVKM. CDR3 length: 14 residues. The V and J ends lost 5 bases and 2 bases, in that order; junction bases with no gene match: 6. The CDR3: CASSPGTVPYEQYF. The CDR3 DNA sequence: TGTGCCAGCAGTCCCGGGACAGTACCCTACGAGCAGTACTTC. The whole variable domain, filled in from reference TRBV28 and TRBJ2-7, reads DVKVTQSSRYLVKRTGEKVFLECVQDMDHENMFWYRQDPGLGLRLIYFSYDVKMKEKGDIPEGYSVSREKKERFSLILESASTNQTSMYLCASSPGTVPYEQYFGPGTRLTVT.

This clonotype has just one count. This CDR3 reads CATTGTSGTNEQFF. In DNA form, the CDR3 reads TGTGCCACCACCGGGACTAGCGGGACCAATGAGCAGTTCTTC. This chain joins TRBV24-1 and TRBJ2-1; 13 nucleotides align to TRBD2. This CDR3 has 14 amino acids. Germline V gives CDR1 KGHDR, CDR2 SFDVKD. Trimming cost V 8 bases and J 6 bases; bases outside gene matches: 3.

This clonotype was seen at least ten times. The V call is TRBV7-2, the J call TRBJ2-4, with a weak D call TRBD2 (5 bases). The germline V gene encodes CDR1 SGHTA and CDR2 FQGNSA. V was trimmed by 3 bases and J by 8 bases, leaving 14 bases between them. The CDR3 has 14 residues. In nucleotides, the CDR3 is TGTGCCAGCAGCTTCGGGGTCGCAATCGACATTCAGTACTTC. Protein: CASSFGVAIDIQYF.